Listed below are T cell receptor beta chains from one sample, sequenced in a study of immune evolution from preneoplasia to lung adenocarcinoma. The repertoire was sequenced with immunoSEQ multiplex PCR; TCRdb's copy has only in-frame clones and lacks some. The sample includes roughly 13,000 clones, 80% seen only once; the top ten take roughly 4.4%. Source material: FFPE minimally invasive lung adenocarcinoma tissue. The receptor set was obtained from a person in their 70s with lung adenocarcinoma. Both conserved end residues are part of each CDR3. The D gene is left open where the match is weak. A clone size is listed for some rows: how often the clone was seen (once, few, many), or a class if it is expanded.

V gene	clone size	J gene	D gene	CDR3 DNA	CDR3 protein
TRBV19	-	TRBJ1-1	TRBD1	TGTGCCAGTAGTACCCAAGGGACAGGGGTTACTGAAGCTTTCTTT	CASSTQGTGVTEAFF
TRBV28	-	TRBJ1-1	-	TGTGCCAGCAGTTACAGGGTTTCTGAAGCTTTCTTT	CASSYRVSEAFF
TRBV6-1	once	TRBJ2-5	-	TGTGCCAGCAGTGCGCGGCAGCAAGAGACCCAGTACTTC	CASSARQQETQYF
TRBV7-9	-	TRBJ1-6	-	TGTGCCAGCAGCTTCGTAGGAATAGTGTCACCCCTCCACTTT	CASSFVGIVSPLHF
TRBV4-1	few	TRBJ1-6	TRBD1	TGCGCCAGCAGCCAAAGGTCAACAGGGGCGAATTCACCCCTCCACTTT	CASSQRSTGANSPLHF
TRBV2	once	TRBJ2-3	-	TGTGCCAGCAGTGAGGGGGGAGGACTCCTCAATACGCAGTATTTT	CASSEGGGLLNTQYF
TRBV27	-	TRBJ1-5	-	TGTGCCAGCCGGGACCGACTCAATCAGCCCCAGCATTTT	CASRDRLNQPQHF
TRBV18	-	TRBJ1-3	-	TGTGCCAGCTCACCAGCTGCGAGTTACTCTGGAAACACCATATATTTT	CASSPAASYSGNTIYF
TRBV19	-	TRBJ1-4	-	TGTGCCAGTAGTATTCTCGGGGCAACTAATGAAAAACTGTTTTTT	CASSILGATNEKLFF
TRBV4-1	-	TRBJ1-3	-	TGCGCCAGCAGCCTTGACCGGGGCTCAGGAAACACCATATATTTT	CASSLDRGSGNTIYF
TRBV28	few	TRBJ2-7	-	TGTGCCAGCCGCCGATCGAGCGAGCAGTACTTC	CASRRSSEQYF
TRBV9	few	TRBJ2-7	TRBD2	TGTGCCAGCAGCGAGGGGCGGGAGCTCACCTACGAGCAGTACTTC	CASSEGRELTYEQYF
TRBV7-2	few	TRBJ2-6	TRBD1	TGTGCCAGCAGCTTAGGGGGTTCAGGGGGCGAGACTTTC	CASSLGGSGGETF
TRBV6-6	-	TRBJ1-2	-	TGTGCCAGCAGTTCACGGGGGGGGGCGAACATTTATGGCTACACCTTC	CASSSRGGANIYGYTF
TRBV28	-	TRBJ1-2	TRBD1	TGTGCCAGCAGTGCTCGAGGGACAGCTTATGGCTACACCTTC	CASSARGTAYGYTF
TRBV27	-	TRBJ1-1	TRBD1	TGTGCCAGCAGTAGAGGACAGGAGTACACTGAAGCTTTCTTT	CASSRGQEYTEAFF
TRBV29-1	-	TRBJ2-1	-	TGCAGCGTTGAACTAGCGTTAGCCCAGAGGTTCTTC	CSVELALAQRFF
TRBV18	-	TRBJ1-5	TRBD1	TGTGCCAGCTCACTTCGGTCGACAGGGGAATTGGGTCAGCCCCAGCATTTT	CASSLRSTGELGQPQHF
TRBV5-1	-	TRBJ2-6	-	TGCGCCAGTCCGGGACCCACCTTCTCCTCTGGGGCCAACGTCCTGACTTTC	CASPGPTFSSGANVLTF
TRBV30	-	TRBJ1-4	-	TGTGCCTGGAGTGTCCAGGGACGTGGAGAAAAACTGTTTTTT	CAWSVQGRGEKLFF
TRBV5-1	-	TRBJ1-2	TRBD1	TGCGCCAGCAGCTTGAGGACAGGGGGCGGCTACACCTTC	CASSLRTGGGYTF
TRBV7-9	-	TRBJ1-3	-	TGTGCCAGCAGCGGGCAGGCCCTCTCTGGAAACACCATATATTTT	CASSGQALSGNTIYF
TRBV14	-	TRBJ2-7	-	TGTGCCAGCAGCCAAGGAGGGACATACGAGCAGTACTTC	CASSQGGTYEQYF
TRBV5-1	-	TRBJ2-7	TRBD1	TGCGCCAGCAGCTCCGGGACAGGGATCCCCTACGAGCAGTACTTC	CASSSGTGIPYEQYF
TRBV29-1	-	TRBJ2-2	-	TGCAGCGTTGGAGAGGGCACCGGGGAGCTGTTTTTT	CSVGEGTGELFF
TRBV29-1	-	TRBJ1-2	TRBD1	TGCAGCGTAGACAGGGGCGCGTCGAACTATGGCTACACCTTC	CSVDRGASNYGYTF
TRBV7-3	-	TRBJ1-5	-	TGTGCCAACCATGACAGCTATAGCAATCAGCCCCAGCATTTT	CANHDSYSNQPQHF
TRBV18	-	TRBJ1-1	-	TGTGCCAGCTCGGACCGACAGAGCGAGGACACTGAAGCTTTCTTT	CASSDRQSEDTEAFF
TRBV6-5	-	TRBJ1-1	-	TGTGCCAGCAAAAGCGACACTGAAGCTTTCTTT	CASKSDTEAFF
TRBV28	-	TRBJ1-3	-	TGTGCCAGCACTTCTCTTGGGCGTAGTACTGGAAACACCATATATTTT	CASTSLGRSTGNTIYF
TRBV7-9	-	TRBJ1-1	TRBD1	TGTGCCAGCAGGGATTGGACAGGGGGCATGATTTCTAAGGCTTTCTTT	CASRDWTGGMISKAFF
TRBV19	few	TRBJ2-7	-	TGTGCCAGTAGCGGGCCCTTCTACGAGCAGTACTTC	CASSGPFYEQYF
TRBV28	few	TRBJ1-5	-	TGTGCCAGCAGTTTCGCGGAAGCCAATAGCAATCAGCCCCAGCATTTT	CASSFAEANSNQPQHF
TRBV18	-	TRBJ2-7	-	TGTGCCAGCTCACTAGATTCCTACGAGCAGTACTTC	CASSLDSYEQYF
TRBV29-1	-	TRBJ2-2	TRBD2	TGCAGCGTGGGACTAGCTCGGGCCGGGAAGCTGTTTTTT	CSVGLARAGKLFF
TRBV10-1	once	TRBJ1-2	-	TGCGCCAGCAGTGATTTGAAATCGCGAAAGACCTATGGCTACACCTTC	CASSDLKSRKTYGYTF
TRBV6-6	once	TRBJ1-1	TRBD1	TGTGCCAGCAGCCTCCCGGGACAGAATACTGAAGCTTTCTTT	CASSLPGQNTEAFF
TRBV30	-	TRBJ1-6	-	TGTGCCTGGAGTGTTTCGGGTTCACCCCTCCACTTT	CAWSVSGSPLHF
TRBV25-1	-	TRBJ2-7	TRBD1	TGTGCCAGCAGACCGACAGGGGTATACGAGCAGTACTTC	CASRPTGVYEQYF
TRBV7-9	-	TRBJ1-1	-	TGTGCCAGCAGCTTAGCGAGGGGGAGGGCTTTCTTT	CASSLARGRAFF
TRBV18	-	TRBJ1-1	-	TGTGCCAGCTCACCGGGGGGGCTAAACACTGAAGCTTTCTTT	CASSPGGLNTEAFF
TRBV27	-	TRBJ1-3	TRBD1	TGTGCCAGCAGTTTAGGGACAGGGGGTGGAAACACCATATATTTT	CASSLGTGGGNTIYF
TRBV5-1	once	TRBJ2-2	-	TGCGCCAGCAGCTTGATAAGCAGCGCGAACACCGGGGAGCTGTTTTTT	CASSLISSANTGELFF
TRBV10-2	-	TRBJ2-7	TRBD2	TGCGCCAGCCAACTAGCGGGAGGGACCTACGAGCAGTACTTC	CASQLAGGTYEQYF
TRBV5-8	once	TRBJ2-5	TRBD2	TGTGCCAGCAGCTTTGGGACTAGCAGAAACCAAGAGACCCAGTACTTC	CASSFGTSRNQETQYF
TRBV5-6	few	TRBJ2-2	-	TGTGCCAGCAGCTTGGGATTCGCGGGACATTCCGGGGAGCTGTTTTTT	CASSLGFAGHSGELFF
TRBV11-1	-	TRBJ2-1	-	TGTGCCAGCAGCCCTAGCGATAATTACAATGAGCAGTTCTTC	CASSPSDNYNEQFF
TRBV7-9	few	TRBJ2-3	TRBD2	TGTGCCAGCACCTTAGGTGGTAGCGGGAGCGCAGATACGCAGTATTTT	CASTLGGSGSADTQYF
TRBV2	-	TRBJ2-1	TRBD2	TGTGCCAGCAAAAGGGGCGGGAGCTCCTACAATGAGCAGTTCTTC	CASKRGGSSYNEQFF
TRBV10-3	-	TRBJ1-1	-	TGTGCCATCAGTGGGACAGACACTGAAGCTTTCTTT	CAISGTDTEAFF
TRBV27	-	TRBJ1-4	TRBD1	TGTGCCAGCAGTATCGTAAGGGACAGGGGTAATGAAAAACTGTTTTTT	CASSIVRDRGNEKLFF
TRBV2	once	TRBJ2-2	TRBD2	TGTGCCAGCAGTTATGGGACTAGCGGGACTGACGGGGAGCTGTTTTTT	CASSYGTSGTDGELFF
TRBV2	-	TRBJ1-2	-	TGTGCCAGCAGTTACAGGGAGGAGGCTGGCTACACCTTC	CASSYREEAGYTF
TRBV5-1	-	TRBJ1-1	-	TGCGCCAGCAGCCGCACACACGGGACGGACACTGAAGCTTTCTTT	CASSRTHGTDTEAFF
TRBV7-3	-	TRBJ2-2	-	TGTGCCAGCAGCCTAACAATAAACACCGGGGAGCTGTTTTTT	CASSLTINTGELFF
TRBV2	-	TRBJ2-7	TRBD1	TGTGCCAGCAGTGGCCCGGGACAGGGTAAGAGCGAGCAGTACTTC	CASSGPGQGKSEQYF